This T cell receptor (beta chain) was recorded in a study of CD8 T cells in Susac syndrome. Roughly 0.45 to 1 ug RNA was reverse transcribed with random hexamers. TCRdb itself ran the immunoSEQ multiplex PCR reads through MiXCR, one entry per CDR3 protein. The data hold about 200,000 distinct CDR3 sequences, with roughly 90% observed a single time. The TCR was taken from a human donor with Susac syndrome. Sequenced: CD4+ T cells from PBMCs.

For the CDR3, the DNA is TGTGCCAGTAGTCCACCACATGCGGAGACCCAGTACTTC. Translated: CASSPPHAETQYF. The chain employs TRBV19 and TRBJ2-5, with unresolved D. The CDR3 totals 13 residues. Trimming stripped 5 bases from V and 5 bases from J, with 12 bases between. Germline V lookup: CDR1 LNHDA, CDR2 SQIVND (reference sequence).